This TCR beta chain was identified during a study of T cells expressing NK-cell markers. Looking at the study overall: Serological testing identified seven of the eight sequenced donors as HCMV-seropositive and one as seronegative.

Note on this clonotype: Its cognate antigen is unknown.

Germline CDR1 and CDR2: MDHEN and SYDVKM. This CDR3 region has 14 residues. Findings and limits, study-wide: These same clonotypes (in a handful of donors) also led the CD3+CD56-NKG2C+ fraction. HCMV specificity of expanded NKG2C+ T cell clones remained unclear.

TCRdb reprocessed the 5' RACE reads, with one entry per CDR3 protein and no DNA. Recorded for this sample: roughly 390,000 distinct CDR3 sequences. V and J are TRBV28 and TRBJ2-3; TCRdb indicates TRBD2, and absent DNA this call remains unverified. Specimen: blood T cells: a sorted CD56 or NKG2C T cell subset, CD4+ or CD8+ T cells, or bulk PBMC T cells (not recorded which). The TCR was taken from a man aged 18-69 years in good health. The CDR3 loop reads CASSTRTSGDTQYF.